This is a list of T cell receptor beta chains from one sample in a study of blood T cell repertoires in COVID-19. Assay used: immunoSEQ multiplex PCR; TCRdb lists only in-frame clones, some missing. Among 140,000 to 150,000 clones, 80% to 90% were seen once, and the ten largest hold roughly an eighth. Sequences were obtained from peripheral blood. All receptors derive from a man between 18 and 35 years old with COVID-19, enrolled during active disease. CDR3s include the opening cysteine and the closing phenylalanine or tryptophan. Some rows have no size entry. The others give once, few or many, or a class for an expanded clone.

J gene,V gene,clone size,CDR3 protein
TRBJ2-3,TRBV4-2,once,CASSQSLAQGGGDTQYF
TRBJ2-3,TRBV7-6,.,CASSLRGLATDTQYF
TRBJ2-5,TRBV5-1,once,CASSPGRGGRQETQYF
TRBJ2-3,TRBV24-1,.,CATSDLGGGGPDTQYF
TRBJ2-1,TRBV7-7,.,CASSPLQAFNEQFF
TRBJ1-4,TRBV6-2/TRBV6-3,.,CASSPGLSNEKLFF
TRBJ2-2,TRBV9,.,CASSLHRTGWSTGELFF
TRBJ2-3,TRBV9,.,CASSASGGPRITDTQYF
TRBJ2-7,TRBV11-2,.,CASSLGPPGGEDEQYF
TRBJ2-7,TRBV7-3,.,CASSFSGRPFNEQYF
TRBJ2-2,TRBV27,.,CASGGVSTGELFF
TRBJ2-1,TRBV5-1,.,CASSLELAGYNEQFF
TRBJ2-1,TRBV27,.,CASTPAGRANEQFF
TRBJ1-3,TRBV19,.,CASSSLQGTSHTIYF
TRBJ1-1,TRBV5-8,.,CASSLAGQGMRTEAFF
TRBJ2-7,TRBV6-2/TRBV6-3,.,CASSQNQHGTVTYEQYF
TRBJ2-1,TRBV4-1,once,CASSRYRVGNNGLAYNEQFF
TRBJ1-2,TRBV27,.,CASGTTTRRGGYTF
TRBJ1-5,TRBV5-8,.,CASRGSGNQPQHF
TRBJ2-7,TRBV6-5,.,CASRVDRYPYEQYF
TRBJ2-7,TRBV7-6,few,CASSRLDAGGYEQYF
TRBJ2-2,TRBV5-1,few,CASSFEGELFF
TRBJ1-2,TRBV4-3,few,CASSLNAEPDRNGYTF
TRBJ2-5,TRBV6-2/TRBV6-3,.,CASSDRDLAETQYF
TRBJ2-1,TRBV3-1/TRBV3-2,once,CASSQGLAGEREQFF
TRBJ2-2,TRBV5-6,.,CASSPGLENTGELFF
TRBJ1-1,TRBV11-2,.,CASSLGLTGMNTEAFF
TRBJ1-1,TRBV30,.,CAWGYRGDTEAFF
TRBJ2-1,TRBV7-9,.,CASSFETSGHNEQFF
TRBJ1-1,TRBV19,.,CASSIAGMNTEAFF
TRBJ2-2,TRBV5-1,.,CASSMRGLNTGELFF
TRBJ1-1,TRBV11-2,.,CASSRRTGEAFF
TRBJ2-3,TRBV6-1,.,CASSEIGVSTDTQYF
TRBJ2-2,TRBV5-4,.,CASSPFLGRNTGELFF
TRBJ2-3,TRBV28,.,CASSLAGASTDTQYF
TRBJ2-2,TRBV9,once,CASSVPSSGGTGELFF
TRBJ1-1,TRBV9,.,CASSAGAMNTEAFF
TRBJ2-1,TRBV6-2/TRBV6-3,few,CASSRPGLAGTVRQFF
TRBJ1-1,TRBV20-1,.,CSARDEEVAFF
TRBJ1-4,TRBV28,.,CASSPGTSVGEKLFF
TRBJ2-7,TRBV5-1,.,CASSPWGNYEQYF
TRBJ1-1,TRBV10-3,once,CAIRGQNLMNTEAFF
TRBJ1-2,TRBV7-2,few,CASSLPGNYYGYTF
TRBJ2-1,TRBV30,.,CAWSVGLVSSYNEQFF
TRBJ2-7,TRBV27,.,CASSPTQLIDRLYEQYF
TRBJ2-7,TRBV2,.,CASSRESNRFEQYF
TRBJ2-5,TRBV6-5,.,CASSYSRDRQETQYF
TRBJ2-3,TRBV5-1,.,CASSLPGTSTDTQYF
TRBJ2-5,TRBV28,few,CARKRQGLAGEFGETQYF
TRBJ2-5,TRBV27,.,CASSATSAAAQETQYF
TRBJ2-7,TRBV6-2/TRBV6-3,.,CASSRTGSTYEQYF
TRBJ1-1,TRBV7-9,.,CASSPNSVEAFF